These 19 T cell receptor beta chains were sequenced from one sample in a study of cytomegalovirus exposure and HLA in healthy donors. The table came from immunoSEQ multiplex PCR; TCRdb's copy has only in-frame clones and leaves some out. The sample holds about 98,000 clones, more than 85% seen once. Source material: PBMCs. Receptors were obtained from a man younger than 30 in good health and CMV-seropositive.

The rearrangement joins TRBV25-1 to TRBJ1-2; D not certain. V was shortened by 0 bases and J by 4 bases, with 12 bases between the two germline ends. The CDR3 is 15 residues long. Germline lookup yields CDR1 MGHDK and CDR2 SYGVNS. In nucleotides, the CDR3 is TGTGCCAGCAGTGAATACTCCGGGAAATCCTATGGCTACACCTTC. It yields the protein CASSEYSGKSYGYTF.

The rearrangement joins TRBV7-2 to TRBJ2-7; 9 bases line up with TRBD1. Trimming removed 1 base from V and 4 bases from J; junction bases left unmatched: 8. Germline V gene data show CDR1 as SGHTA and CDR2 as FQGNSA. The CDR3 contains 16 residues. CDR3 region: CASSLGGGQGVYEQYF. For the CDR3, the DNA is TGTGCCAGCAGCTTAGGGGGGGGACAGGGAGTTTACGAGCAGTACTTC.

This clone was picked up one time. This chain's CDR3 is CASSLWGQLAQRDYNEQFF. The CDR3 DNA sequence: TGCGCCAGCAGCTTGTGGGGCCAACTAGCGCAGAGGGATTACAATGAGCAGTTCTTC. The rearrangement joins TRBV5-1 to TRBJ2-1; TRBD2 agrees at 7 bases. The V segment lost 1 base and the J segment 4 bases; nucleotides outside the gene matches: 17. This CDR3 contains 19 residues. Germline V gene data show CDR1 as SGHRS and CDR2 as YFSETQ. Looking up the rest from reference TRBV5-1 and TRBJ2-1 gives the full variable domain: KAGVTQTPRYLIKTRGQQVTLSCSPISGHRSVSWYQQTPGQGLQFLFEYFSETQRNKGNFPGRFSGRQFSNSRSEMNVSTLELGDSALYLCASSLWGQLAQRDYNEQFFGPGTRLTVL.

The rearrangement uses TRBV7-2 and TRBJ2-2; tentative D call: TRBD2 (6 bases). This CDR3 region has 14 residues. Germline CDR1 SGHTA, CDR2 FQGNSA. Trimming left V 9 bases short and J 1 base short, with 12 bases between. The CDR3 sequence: CASKEGGNTGELFF. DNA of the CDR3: TGTGCCAGTAAAGAGGGAGGGAACACCGGGGAGCTGTTTTTT.

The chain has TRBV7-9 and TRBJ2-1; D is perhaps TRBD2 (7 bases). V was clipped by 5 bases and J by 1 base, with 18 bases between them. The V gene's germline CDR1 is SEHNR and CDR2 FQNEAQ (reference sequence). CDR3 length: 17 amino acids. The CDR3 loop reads CASSLVGGRLSYNEQFF. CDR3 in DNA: TGTGCCAGCAGCCTAGTGGGGGGGCGTCTATCCTACAATGAGCAGTTCTTC.

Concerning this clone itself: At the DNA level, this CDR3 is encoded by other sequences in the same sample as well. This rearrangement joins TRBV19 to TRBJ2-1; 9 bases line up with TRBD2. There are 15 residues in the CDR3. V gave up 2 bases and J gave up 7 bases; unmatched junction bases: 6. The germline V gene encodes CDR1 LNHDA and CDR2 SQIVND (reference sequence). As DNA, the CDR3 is TGTGCCAGTAGTATATCAGCGGGGGGACCTAATGAGCAGTTCTTC. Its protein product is CASSISAGGPNEQFF. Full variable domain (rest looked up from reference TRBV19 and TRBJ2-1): DGGITQSPKYLFRKEGQNVTLSCEQNLNHDAMYWYRQDPGQGLRLIYYSQIVNDFQKGDIAEGYSVSREKKESFPLTVTSAQKNPTAFYLCASSISAGGPNEQFFGPGTRLTVL.

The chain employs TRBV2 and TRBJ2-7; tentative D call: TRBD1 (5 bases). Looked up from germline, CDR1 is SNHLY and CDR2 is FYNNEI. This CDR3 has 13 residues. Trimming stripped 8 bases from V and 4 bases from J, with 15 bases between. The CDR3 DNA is TGTGCCAGCCGTCAGGACACCCATTACGAGCAGTACTTC. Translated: CASRQDTHYEQYF.

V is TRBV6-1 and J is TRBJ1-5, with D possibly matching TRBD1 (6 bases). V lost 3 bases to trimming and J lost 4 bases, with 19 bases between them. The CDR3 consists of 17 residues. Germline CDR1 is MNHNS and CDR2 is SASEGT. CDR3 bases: TGTGCCAGCAGTGATTCGAGGGGGGGATTTTGGAATCAGCCCCAGCATTTT. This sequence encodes CASSDSRGGFWNQPQHF.

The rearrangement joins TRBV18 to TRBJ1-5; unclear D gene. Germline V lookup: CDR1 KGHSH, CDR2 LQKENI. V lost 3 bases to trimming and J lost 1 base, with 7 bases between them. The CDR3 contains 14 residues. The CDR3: CASSPDMSNQPQHF. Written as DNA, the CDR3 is TGTGCCAGCTCACCCGACATGAGCAATCAGCCCCAGCATTTT. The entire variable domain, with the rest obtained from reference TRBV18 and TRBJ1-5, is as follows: NAGVMQNPRHLVRRRGQEARLRCSPMKGHSHVYWYRQLPEEGLKFMVYLQKENIIDESGMPKERFSAEFPKEGPSILRIQQVVRGDSAAYFCASSPDMSNQPQHFGDGTRLSIL.

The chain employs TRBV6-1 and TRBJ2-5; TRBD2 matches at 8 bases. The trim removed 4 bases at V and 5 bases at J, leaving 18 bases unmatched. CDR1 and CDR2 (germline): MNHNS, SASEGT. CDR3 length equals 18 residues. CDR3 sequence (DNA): TGTGCCAGCAGTGTACGTAGCTGGCGGGAGGTGGTTGTGGAGACCCAGTACTTC. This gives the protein CASSVRSWREVVVETQYF.

This chain's CDR3 is CASSVATGSPAFF. As DNA, the CDR3 is TGTGCCAGCAGCGTAGCGACAGGTTCTCCGGCTTTCTTT. The chain combines TRBV9 with TRBJ1-1; D possibly corresponds to TRBD1 (6 bases). Trimming removed 0 bases at V and 11 bases at J, with 14 bases between. The CDR3 has 13 residues. The V gene's germline CDR1 is SGDLS and CDR2 YYNGEE. Combining the CDR3 with reference TRBV9 and TRBJ1-1 gives the whole variable domain DSGVTQTPKHLITATGQRVTLRCSPRSGDLSVYWYQQSLDQGLQFLIQYYNGEERAKGNILERFSAQQFPDLHSELNLSSLELGDSALYFCASSVATGSPAFFGQGTRLTVV.

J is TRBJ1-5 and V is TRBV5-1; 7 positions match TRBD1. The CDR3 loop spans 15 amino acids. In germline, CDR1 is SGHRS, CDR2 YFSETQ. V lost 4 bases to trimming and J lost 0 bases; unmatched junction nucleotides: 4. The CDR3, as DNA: TGCGCCAGCAGCGCGACAGGGAGTAGCAATCAGCCCCAGCATTTT. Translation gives CASSATGSSNQPQHF.

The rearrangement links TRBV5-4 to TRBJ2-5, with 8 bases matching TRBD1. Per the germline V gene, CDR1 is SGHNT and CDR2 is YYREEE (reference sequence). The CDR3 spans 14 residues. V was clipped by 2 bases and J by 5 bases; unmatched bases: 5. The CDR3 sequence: CASSFTGGGETQYF. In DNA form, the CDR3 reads TGTGCCAGCAGCTTTACAGGGGGAGGCGAGACCCAGTACTTC.

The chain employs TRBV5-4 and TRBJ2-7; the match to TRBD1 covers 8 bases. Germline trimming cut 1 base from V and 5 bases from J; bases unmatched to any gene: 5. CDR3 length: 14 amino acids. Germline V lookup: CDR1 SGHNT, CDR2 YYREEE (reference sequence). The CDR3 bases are TGTGCCAGCAGCTTGTGGCAGGGGGCGGACGAGCAGTACTTC. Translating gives CASSLWQGADEQYF.

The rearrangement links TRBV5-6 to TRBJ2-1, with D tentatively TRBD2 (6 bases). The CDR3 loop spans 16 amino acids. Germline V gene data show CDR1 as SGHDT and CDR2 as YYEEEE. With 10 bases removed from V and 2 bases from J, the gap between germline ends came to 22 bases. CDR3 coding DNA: TGTGCCTCTAGAAGGGGTAGCGGTTCCCCCTACAATGAGCAGTTCTTC. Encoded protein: CASRRGSGSPYNEQFF. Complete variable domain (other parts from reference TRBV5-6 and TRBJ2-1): DAGVTQSPTHLIKTRGQQVTLRCSPKSGHDTVSWYQQALGQGPQFIFQYYEEEERQRGNFPDRFSGHQFPNYSSELNVNALLLGDSALYLCASRRGSGSPYNEQFFGPGTRLTVL.

In nucleotides, the CDR3 is TGTGCCAGCAGTTCCCAGGGGACTAGCGGGAGGGGGGTGTCCAAAAACATTCAGTACTTC. Its protein is CASSSQGTSGRGVSKNIQYF. The genes are TRBV27 and TRBJ2-4; 16 bases are a match to TRBD2. The length of the CDR3 is 20 residues. The germline V gene has CDR1 MNHEY and CDR2 SMNVEV (reference sequence). Trimming cost V 4 bases and J 2 bases; bases outside gene matches: 11.

CDR3 coding DNA: TGTGCCAGCAGCACGCCCCCGGCAGATACGCAGTATTTT. Its protein is CASSTPPADTQYF. The chain recombines TRBV9 with TRBJ2-3; no reliable D call. V lost 4 bases and J 4 bases, leaving 10 bases between the germline ends. This CDR3 has 13 amino acids. CDR1 is SGDLS and CDR2 is YYNGEE in the germline V gene.

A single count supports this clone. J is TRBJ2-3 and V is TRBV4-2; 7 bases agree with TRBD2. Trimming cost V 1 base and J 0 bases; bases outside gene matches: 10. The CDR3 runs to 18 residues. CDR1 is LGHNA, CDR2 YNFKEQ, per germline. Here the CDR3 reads CASSQGYGWEGSTDTQYF. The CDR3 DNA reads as TGTGCCAGCAGCCAAGGGTACGGTTGGGAGGGTAGCACAGATACGCAGTATTTT.

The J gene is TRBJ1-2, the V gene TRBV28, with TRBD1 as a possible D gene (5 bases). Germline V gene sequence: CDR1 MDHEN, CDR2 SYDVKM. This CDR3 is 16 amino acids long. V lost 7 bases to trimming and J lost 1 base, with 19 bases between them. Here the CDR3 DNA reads TGTGCCAGCAAGGGCCCCCGACAGAACGATAACTATGGCTACACCTTC. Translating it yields CASKGPRQNDNYGYTF.